One sample yielded the 8 T cell receptor beta chains listed below, sequenced in a study of response to subunit inactivated influenza vaccine. TCRdb analysed the RT-PCR reads with MiXCR anew, one entry per CDR3 protein. The sample includes 550,000 to 800,000 distinct CDR3 sequences, 14% of them seen just once. The sample in question was PBMCs from blood, obtained 14 days before vaccination. The receptors were sampled from a man aged 50 or older who received an inactivated influenza vaccine.

V usage is TRBV7-3 and J usage is TRBJ2-5; the D gene is possibly TRBD2 (6 bases). The CDR3 is made up of 13 amino acids. The germline V and J ends were trimmed by 1 base and 4 bases, with 7 bases remaining between them. Germline V lookup: CDR1 SGHTA, CDR2 FQGTGA. The CDR3 is CASSLNGGETQYF. The CDR3 DNA reads as TGTGCCAGCAGCTTAAACGGGGGAGAGACCCAGTACTTC. Together with reference TRBV7-3 and TRBJ2-5, the CDR3 gives the full variable domain: GAGVSQTPSNKVTEKGKYVELRCDPISGHTALYWYRQSLGQGPEFLIYFQGTGAADDSGLPNDRFFAVRPEGSVSTLKIQRTERGDSAVYLCASSLNGGETQYFGPGTRLLVL.

This clonotype was seen only a few times. V gene TRBV10-3 combines with J gene TRBJ2-7; 8 positions agree with TRBD1. CDR1 ENHRY and CDR2 SYGVKD come from the germline V gene. V shed 5 bases and J 3 bases; nucleotides not matched to a gene: 12. The CDR3 is 16 amino acids. CDR3 amino acids: CAISKKGQVAGYEQYF. The CDR3 DNA reads as TGTGCCATCAGTAAGAAGGGACAGGTCGCGGGCTACGAGCAGTACTTC.

This clonotype has just a few counts. The rearrangement uses TRBV3-1 and TRBJ1-3; D perhaps matches TRBD1 (5 bases). Trimming removed 4 bases from V and 4 bases from J, with 14 bases in between. Germline lookup yields CDR1 LGHDT and CDR2 YNNKEL (reference sequence). The CDR3 consists of 15 residues. The CDR3 nucleotides read TGTGCCAGCAGCCGAACCAGGGTTGGCGGAAACACCATATATTTT. Translated: CASSRTRVGGNTIYF.

In its sample, this clonotype was seen a few times. The rearrangement uses TRBV9 and TRBJ2-6; no firm D call. Germline loops: CDR1 SGDLS, CDR2 YYNGEE. The length of the CDR3 is 17 residues. Trimming took 3 bases from V and 0 from J, leaving 13 bases between them. CDR3 sequence reads: CASSAVDADSGANVLTF. As DNA, the CDR3 is TGTGCCAGCAGCGCCGTGGACGCAGACTCTGGGGCCAACGTCCTGACTTTC.

There are a few counts of this clonotype. As DNA, the CDR3 is TGTGCCACCAGTGAAGGCGGTTACACAGATACGCAGTATTTT. Protein product: CATSEGGYTDTQYF. The V call is TRBV24-1, the J call TRBJ2-3, with D unresolved. CDR3 size: 14 residues. The germline V gene encodes CDR1 KGHDR and CDR2 SFDVKD. V dropped 4 bases and J dropped 2 bases, with 9 bases sitting between them.

This clonotype has more than one count but fewer than ten. The chain is built from TRBV12-3 or TRBV12-4 and TRBJ2-5, with 9 bases matching TRBD1. CDR3 size: 14 residues. Trimming took 6 bases from V and 5 from J; bases not matched to a gene: 7. The CDR3 nucleotides read TGTGCCAGCAGCACGACAGGGGGTAAGGAGACCCAGTACTTC. It encodes CASSTTGGKETQYF.

The chain couples TRBV6-2 or TRBV6-3 to TRBJ2-1; D is possibly TRBD2 (6 bases). Germline loops: CDR1 MNHEY, CDR2 SVGEGT. The CDR3 length is 15 residues. Trimming cost V 5 bases and J 3 bases, with 14 bases left between them. CDR3 nucleotides: TGTGCCAGCAGTCAATCGGGACTCCTCTACAATGAGCAGTTCTTC. Protein sequence: CASSQSGLLYNEQFF.

The sample holds a few counts of this clonotype. This rearrangement joins TRBV6-5 to TRBJ2-7, with D tentatively TRBD2 (5 bases). Germline V gene data show CDR1 as MNHEY and CDR2 as SVGAGI. The V end lost 3 bases, the J end lost 3 bases, and 12 bases lay between the germline ends. The CDR3 contains 14 residues. Here the CDR3 DNA reads TGTGCCAGCAGTTATAAACTAGTAGACTACGAGCAGTACTTC. It encodes CASSYKLVDYEQYF.